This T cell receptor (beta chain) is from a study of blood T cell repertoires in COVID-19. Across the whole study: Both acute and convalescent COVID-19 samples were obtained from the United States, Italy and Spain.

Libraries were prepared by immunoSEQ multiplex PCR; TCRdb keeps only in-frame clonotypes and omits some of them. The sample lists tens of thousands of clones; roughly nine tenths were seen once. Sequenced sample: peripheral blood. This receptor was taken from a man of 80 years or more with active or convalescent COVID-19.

The CDR3 DNA reads TGTGCCAGCAGTTACCGCTACAGGGGCGCTGGAAACACCATATATTTT. It specifies CASSYRYRGAGNTIYF. This chain links TRBV6-5 with TRBJ1-3; TRBD1 matches at 7 bases. This CDR3 region has 16 residues. Germline V gene sequence: CDR1 MNHEY, CDR2 SVGAGI. The ends lost 2 bases at V and 2 bases at J; junction bases unmatched: 6.